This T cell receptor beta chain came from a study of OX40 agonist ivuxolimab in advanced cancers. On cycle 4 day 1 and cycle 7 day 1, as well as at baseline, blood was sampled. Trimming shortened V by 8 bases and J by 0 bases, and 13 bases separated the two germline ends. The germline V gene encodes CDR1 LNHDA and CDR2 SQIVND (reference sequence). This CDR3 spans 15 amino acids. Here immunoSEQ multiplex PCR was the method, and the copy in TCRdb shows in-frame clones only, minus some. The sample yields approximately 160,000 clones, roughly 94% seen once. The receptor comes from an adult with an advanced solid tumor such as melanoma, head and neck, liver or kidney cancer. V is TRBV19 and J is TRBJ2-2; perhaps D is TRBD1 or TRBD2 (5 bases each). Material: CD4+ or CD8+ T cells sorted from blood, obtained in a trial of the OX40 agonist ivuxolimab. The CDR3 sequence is CASGSGRSNTGELFF. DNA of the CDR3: TGTGCCAGTGGGTCGGGACGTTCGAACACCGGGGAGCTGTTTTTT.